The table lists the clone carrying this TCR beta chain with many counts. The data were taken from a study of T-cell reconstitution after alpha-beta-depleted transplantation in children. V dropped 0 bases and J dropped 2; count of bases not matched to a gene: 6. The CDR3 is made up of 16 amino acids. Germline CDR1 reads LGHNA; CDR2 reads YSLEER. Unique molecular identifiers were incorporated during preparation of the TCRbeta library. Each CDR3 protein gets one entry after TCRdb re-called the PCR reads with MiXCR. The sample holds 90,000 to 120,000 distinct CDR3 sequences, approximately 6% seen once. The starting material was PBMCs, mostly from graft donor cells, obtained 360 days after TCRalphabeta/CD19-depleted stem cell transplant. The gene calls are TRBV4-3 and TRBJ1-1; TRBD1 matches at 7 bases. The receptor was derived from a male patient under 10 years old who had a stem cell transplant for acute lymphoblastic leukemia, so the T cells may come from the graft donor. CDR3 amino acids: CASSQDYYRGNTEAFF. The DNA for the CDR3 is TGCGCCAGCAGCCAAGATTATTACAGGGGAAACACTGAAGCTTTCTTT.